What follows are 4 T cell receptor beta chains derived from one specimen sequenced in a study of blood T cell repertoires in COVID-19. Profiled with immunoSEQ multiplex PCR; TCRdb holds only in-frame clones, not every one. The table shows 95,000 to 120,000 clones, with approximately 89% occurring only once. The specimen sequenced was peripheral blood. Receptors originate from a woman aged 55-70 years with COVID-19, enrolled during active disease.

This chain links TRBV10-3 with TRBJ1-3; D is unclear. The V gene's germline CDR1 is ENHRY and CDR2 SYGVKD. The CDR3 consists of 12 residues. V lost 9 bases and J 4 bases, leaving 10 bases between the germline ends. The CDR3 sequence is CAMVSEGNTIYF. The CDR3 DNA reads TGTGCCATGGTTTCAGAAGGAAACACCATATATTTT.

This sequence joins TRBV6-5 and TRBJ1-6; 8 bases are a match to TRBD1. CDR1 is MNHEY and CDR2 is SVGAGI in the germline V gene. This CDR3 contains 14 residues. V was clipped by 6 bases and J by 9 bases; unmatched bases: 7. The CDR3 bases are TGTGCCAGCAGGGCAGGGGGCACAGGTTCACCCCTCCACTTT. Its translation: CASRAGGTGSPLHF.

V gene TRBV10-1 combines with J gene TRBJ1-1; D gene unclear. CDR1 and CDR2 (germline): WNHNN, SYGVQD (reference sequence). Deletions cut 3 bases from V and 0 bases from J, with 5 bases between. This CDR3 is 13 amino acids long. The CDR3 DNA is TGCGCCAGCAGTGACCCAATGAACACTGAAGCTTTCTTT. As protein: CASSDPMNTEAFF.

V is TRBV29-1 and J is TRBJ1-2, with 8 bases aligning to TRBD1. The CDR3 is made up of 14 amino acids. The J segment lost 7 bases and the V segment lost 3 bases, leaving 10 bases of the junction unmatched. Germline values: CDR1 SQVTM, CDR2 ANQGSEA. CDR3 sequence reads: CSVEISRGQGGYTF. The CDR3 DNA reads as TGCAGCGTTGAGATAAGCAGGGGGCAGGGTGGCTACACCTTC.